Presented here are 25 T cell receptor beta chains from one specimen sequenced in a study of technical replicates of blood from several donors. Measured with immunoSEQ multiplex PCR; TCRdb has only the in-frame clones, and not every one. The table includes some 66,000 clones, 70% to 90% detected once. The specimen was PBMCs. The receptors here all came from a human donor in good health. Some clones in this sample may be carry-over from other donors' samples.

The chain's CDR3 is CASGTIGQGEGEQYF. The CDR3 nucleotides read TGTGCCAGCGGAACAATAGGACAGGGCGAGGGAGAGCAGTACTTC. The rearrangement joins TRBV5-4 to TRBJ2-7; TRBD1 agrees at 8 bases. The CDR3 is 15 residues long. V dropped 7 bases and J dropped 7; count of bases not matched to a gene: 16. Germline assignment: CDR1 SGHNT and CDR2 YYREEE (reference sequence).

This chain uses TRBV7-7 with TRBJ2-7; D may be TRBD1 (5 bases). The CDR3 spans 13 residues. V was trimmed by 6 bases and J by 7 bases, leaving 16 bases between them. The germline CDR1 and CDR2 sequences are SSHAT and FNYEAQ (reference sequence). CDR3 bases: TGTGCCAGCAGTCCAGGGTCGGGTCGGGAGCAGTACTTC. It codes for CASSPGSGREQYF.

This clone was recorded once. The chain links TRBV2 to TRBJ2-1, with D uncertain. Trimming removed 3 bases at V and 6 bases at J, with 9 bases between. The V gene's germline CDR1 is SNHLY and CDR2 FYNNEI. The length of the CDR3 is 13 residues. CDR3 DNA: TGTGCCAGCAGTGATGAGCGTCCCAATGAGCAGTTCTTC. Protein: CASSDERPNEQFF.

The rearrangement joins TRBV2 to TRBJ2-7, with a possible D match to TRBD2 (5 bases). CDR1 SNHLY and CDR2 FYNNEI come from the germline V gene. The ends were cut back, 9 bases at V and 0 bases at J, with 6 bases in the middle. This CDR3 is built from 11 residues. The DNA for the CDR3 is TGTGCCAGAGGGAGCTCCTACGAGCAGTACTTC. Its translation is CARGSSYEQYF.

CDR3 in amino acids: CASSPPGGLEKTQYF. Written as DNA, the CDR3 is TGTGCCAGCAGCCCCCCGGGGGGTCTCGAAAAGACCCAGTACTTC. The chain employs TRBV27 and TRBJ2-5; 7 nucleotides agree with TRBD2. V shed 6 bases, J shed 6 bases, and the junction held 13 bases outside the gene matches. This CDR3 is built from 15 residues. The germline gives CDR1 MNHEY, CDR2 SMNVEV (reference sequence).

Only a few counts were recorded for this clone. This sequence joins TRBV9 and TRBJ1-6; D unresolved. V lost 4 bases and J lost 5, with 10 bases in between. The germline gives CDR1 SGDLS, CDR2 YYNGEE. The CDR3 covers 14 residues. The CDR3 region is CASSPQPNNSPLHF. CDR3 DNA sequence: TGTGCCAGCAGCCCACAACCCAATAATTCACCCCTCCACTTT. Filled out from reference TRBV9 and TRBJ1-6, the complete variable domain reads DSGVTQTPKHLITATGQRVTLRCSPRSGDLSVYWYQQSLDQGLQFLIQYYNGEERAKGNILERFSAQQFPDLHSELNLSSLELGDSALYFCASSPQPNNSPLHFGNGTRLTVT.

The rearrangement joins TRBV11-3 to TRBJ2-5; 8 nucleotides line up with TRBD2. The junction had 6 bases not matched to a gene; V was cut back by 1 base and J by 5 bases. CDR1 and CDR2 (germline): SGHNT, YENEEA. The CDR3 runs to 15 residues. CDR3 in DNA: TGTGCCAGCAGCTTAGGAGCGGGGGATTCGGAGACCCAGTACTTC. Translated: CASSLGAGDSETQYF. Full variable domain (rest looked up from reference TRBV11-3 and TRBJ2-5): EAGVVQSPRYKIIEKKQPVAFWCNPISGHNTLYWYLQNLGQGPELLIRYENEEAVDDSQLPKDRFSAERLKGVDSTLKIQPAELGDSAVYLCASSLGAGDSETQYFGPGTRLLVL.

DNA for the CDR3: TGCGCCAGCAGCTTTGAGCGGGGGGGCCTGGAGACCCAGTACTTC. This translates into CASSFERGGLETQYF. This rearrangement joins TRBV5-1 to TRBJ2-5; 10 nucleotides line up with TRBD2. V trimming: 2 bases; J trimming: 5 bases; junction bases outside the gene matches: 6. The germline CDR1 and CDR2 sequences are SGHRS and YFSETQ. The CDR3 length is 15 residues.

A single count supports this clone. This sequence joins TRBV4-2 and TRBJ2-4, with D perhaps matching TRBD2 (5 bases). V dropped 4 bases and J dropped 0 bases, with 13 bases sitting between them. Germline V gene data show CDR1 as LGHNA and CDR2 as YNFKEQ. This CDR3 has 16 residues. CDR3 in DNA: TGTGCCAGCAGCCCCCGGGCGGGCTTAGCCAAAAACATTCAGTACTTC. Residues: CASSPRAGLAKNIQYF.

The chain uses TRBV5-1 and TRBJ1-2; weak D call: TRBD1 (6 bases). Trimming took 4 bases from V and 4 from J, leaving 17 bases between them. CDR3 length: 15 amino acids. In germline, CDR1 is SGHRS, CDR2 YFSETQ. CDR3 DNA sequence: TGCGCCAGCAGCCCTAGGGGGGGAGGTACCTATGGCTACACCTTC. Protein: CASSPRGGGTYGYTF.

The J gene is TRBJ2-2, the V gene TRBV12-1; the DNA was not compared with TRBD2, the D call given in the table. TRBV12-1 is described as a pseudogene. The CDR3 has 20 residues. CDR3 nucleotides: TGTGCCAGCAGCTCGCCCAGGACTAGCGGGGGGGACCCGAACACCGGGGAGCTGTTTTTT. Its translation is CASSSPRTSGGDPNTGELFF.

The chain employs TRBV29-1 and TRBJ2-4; TRBD1 matches at 9 bases. The J segment lost 9 bases and the V segment lost 6 bases, leaving 9 bases of the junction unmatched. This CDR3 is 13 amino acids long. Germline CDR1 and CDR2: SQVTM and ANQGSEA. CDR3 loop: CSVRRDRAGIQYF. DNA of the CDR3: TGCAGCGTGCGCCGGGACAGGGCGGGCATTCAGTACTTC.

The V call is TRBV30, the J call TRBJ2-7; 10 nucleotides match TRBD2. With V trimmed by 2 bases and J by 2 bases, 18 bases remained unmatched. Germline CDR1 and CDR2: GTSNPN and SVGIG (reference sequence). The length of the CDR3 is 19 residues. The CDR3 sequence: CAWSTSASGRGQGTYEQYF. The CDR3 nucleotides read TGTGCCTGGAGTACTTCGGCTAGCGGGAGAGGTCAGGGAACCTACGAGCAGTACTTC.

The rearrangement joins TRBV10-3 to TRBJ2-7; no firm D call. Trimming pared 4 bases from V and 1 base from J, leaving 8 bases between. Per germline, CDR1 ENHRY and CDR2 SYGVKD. This CDR3 region has 13 residues. For the CDR3, the DNA is TGTGCCATCAGTGCTCCTAAATCCTACGAGCAGTACTTC. It is translated as CAISAPKSYEQYF.

In DNA form, the CDR3 reads TGTGCCAGCAGCCCACGAGGGCTCCTCAATCAGCCCCAGCATTTT. Amino acids: CASSPRGLLNQPQHF. V gene TRBV11-2 combines with J gene TRBJ1-5; D uncertain. CDR3 size: 15 residues. Trimming cost V 5 bases and J 3 bases, with 14 bases left between them. The germline CDR1 and CDR2 sequences are SGHAT and FQNNGV.

CDR3 in amino acids: CASSVGGNGGTEAFF. Here the CDR3 DNA reads TGTGCCAGCAGCGTAGGAGGGAACGGGGGCACTGAAGCTTTCTTT. The chain combines TRBV9 with TRBJ1-1, with a weak D call TRBD1 (5 bases). Germline CDR1 SGDLS, CDR2 YYNGEE. The CDR3 is 15 amino acids. V lost 0 bases, J lost 4 bases, and 13 bases lay in between.

The chain uses TRBV5-1 and TRBJ2-1, with 10 bases matching TRBD2. Germline V lookup: CDR1 SGHRS, CDR2 YFSETQ. This CDR3 spans 15 amino acids. The V gene end was trimmed by 0 bases and the J gene end by 6 bases; junction bases not matched to a gene: 3. Written as DNA, the CDR3 is TGCGCCAGCAGCTTGGTGCTAGCGGGGGCCAATGAGCAGTTCTTC. Translation: CASSLVLAGANEQFF.

J is TRBJ2-1 and V is TRBV11-2; 8 bases fit TRBD2. With V trimmed by 8 bases and J by 0 bases, 15 bases remained unmatched. Germline values: CDR1 SGHAT, CDR2 FQNNGV. This CDR3 has 18 residues. The CDR3 sequence: CASSTRAWRGASYNEQFF. Here the CDR3 DNA reads TGTGCCAGCTCAACCAGGGCTTGGCGGGGGGCCTCCTACAATGAGCAGTTCTTC.

The J gene is TRBJ2-3, the V gene TRBV7-2; D remains ambiguous. V lost 5 bases and J 0 bases, leaving 6 bases between the germline ends. In germline, CDR1 is SGHTA, CDR2 FQGNSA. CDR3 length equals 13 residues. The CDR3 bases are TGTGCCAGCAGCCCCTCTAGCACAGATACGCAGTATTTT. Translated, it gives CASSPSSTDTQYF.

The chain couples TRBV30 to TRBJ2-3; 9 bases are shared with TRBD2. The CDR3 consists of 17 residues. CDR1 is GTSNPN, CDR2 SVGIG, per germline (reference sequence). The J segment lost 6 bases and the V segment lost 0 bases, leaving 13 bases of the junction unmatched. CDR3 DNA sequence: TGTGCCTGGAGTGTTGCGGGGGCGGGAGGGCCGAGGGATACGCAGTATTTT. Protein sequence: CAWSVAGAGGPRDTQYF.

This chain connects TRBV6-5 to TRBJ2-1; D is perhaps TRBD2 (5 bases). The CDR3 sequence is 15 residues long. Trimming removed 7 bases from V and 7 bases from J, with 20 bases in between. CDR1 MNHEY and CDR2 SVGAGI come from the germline V gene. The CDR3 coding sequence is TGTGCCAGCACCCCTGGTGAGCGGCGGTGGAATGAGCAGTTCTTC. Protein: CASTPGERRWNEQFF.

The V call is TRBV6-5, the J call TRBJ2-7; D gene unclear. V was pared by 4 bases and J by 5 bases, with 15 bases between. CDR1 is MNHEY and CDR2 is SVGAGI in the germline V gene. The CDR3 loop spans 14 amino acids. The CDR3, as DNA: TGTGCCAGCAGTTCAGCCGACAATCCCCACGAGCAGTACTTC. This translates into CASSSADNPHEQYF.

V and J are TRBV15 and TRBJ2-5; D gene ambiguous. V lost 0 bases, J lost 8 bases, and 16 bases lay in between. Per germline, CDR1 LNHNV and CDR2 YYDKDF (reference sequence). The CDR3 consists of 15 residues. Here the CDR3 reads CATSRDLPTLYTQYF. The CDR3, as DNA: TGTGCCACCAGCAGAGATTTGCCTACCCTCTATACCCAGTACTTC.

The genes are TRBV7-2 and TRBJ2-5; 14 nucleotides align to TRBD2. Germline CDR1 reads SGHTA; CDR2 reads FQGNSA. CDR3 length: 18 residues. Germline trimming cut 1 base from V and 3 bases from J; bases unmatched to any gene: 7. CDR3 sequence reads: CASSLGLTSGGVKETQYF. The CDR3, as DNA: TGTGCCAGCAGCTTAGGGCTGACTAGCGGGGGGGTGAAAGAGACCCAGTACTTC.

The chain employs TRBV4-2 and TRBJ2-1; 7 nucleotides match TRBD1. Per germline, CDR1 LGHNA and CDR2 YNFKEQ. The CDR3 length is 16 residues. Germline trimming cut 0 bases from V and 3 bases from J; bases unmatched to any gene: 5. For the CDR3, the DNA is TGTGCCAGCAGCCAAGATCGACAGGGTAACTACAATGAGCAGTTCTTC. It is translated as CASSQDRQGNYNEQFF.